The 29 T cell receptor beta chains given below trace back to one sample, sequenced in a study of blood T cell repertoires in COVID-19. The table came from immunoSEQ multiplex PCR; TCRdb's copy has only in-frame clones and leaves some out. The sample has a few hundred thousand clones, about 85% seen once. Specimen: peripheral blood. These receptors were obtained from a woman younger than 35 who had recovered from COVID-19.

The genes are TRBV27 and TRBJ2-7; 8 positions match TRBD2. The V gene's germline CDR1 is MNHEY and CDR2 SMNVEV (reference sequence). The CDR3 runs to 16 residues. The trim removed 4 bases at V and 1 base at J, leaving 9 bases unmatched. The CDR3 DNA is TGTGCCAGCAGTTGGAGCAGCGGGAGTTTTTCCTACGAGCAGTACTTC. It translates to CASSWSSGSFSYEQYF.

The chain links TRBV5-4 to TRBJ2-6; the D gene is possibly TRBD2 (5 bases). Per germline, CDR1 SGHNT and CDR2 YYREEE (reference sequence). Trimming took 1 base from V and 0 from J, leaving 11 bases between them. The CDR3 has 17 residues. CDR3 sequence: CASSLPGSVSGANVLTF. CDR3 in DNA: TGTGCCAGCAGCTTGCCGGGATCCGTCTCTGGGGCCAACGTCCTGACTTTC.

This clone was seen a few times. The V gene is TRBV19, the J gene TRBJ2-7; no reliable D call. V lost 4 bases, J lost 5 bases, and 15 bases lay in between. The CDR3 spans 14 residues. Germline V lookup: CDR1 LNHDA, CDR2 SQIVND (reference sequence). The CDR3 DNA sequence: TGTGCCAGTAGTACGGCCCTCTGGGCAAACGAGCAGTACTTC. Translated, it gives CASSTALWANEQYF.

The V gene is TRBV5-4, the J gene TRBJ2-7; possible D gene TRBD2, 7 bases. This CDR3 spans 17 amino acids. The germline gives CDR1 SGHNT, CDR2 YYREEE (reference sequence). Trimming took off 4 bases at V and 5 bases at J, with 25 bases between the two ends. This CDR3 is CASSSSPRGAVPDEQYF. The CDR3 nucleotides are TGTGCCAGCAGCAGTTCCCCTCGGGGGGCGGTACCCGACGAGCAGTACTTC.

This clone showed up just a few times. The CDR3 region is CASSQVHIPYEQYF. CDR3 nucleotide sequence: TGTGCCAGCAGCCAAGTCCACATACCCTACGAGCAGTACTTC. This chain links TRBV3-1 (or the pseudogene TRBV3-2) with TRBJ2-7; the D is unclear. The CDR3 has 14 amino acids. Trimming removed 1 base from V and 2 bases from J, with 9 bases in between. Germline lookup yields CDR1 LGHDT and CDR2 YNNKEL (reference sequence).

V and J are TRBV4-1 and TRBJ1-5; tentative D call: TRBD1 (5 bases). CDR3 length equals 15 residues. The germline V gene has CDR1 MGHRA and CDR2 YSYEKL. Trimming stripped 4 bases from V and 4 bases from J, with 14 bases between. CDR3 amino acids: CASSRFTGSNQPQHF. Here the CDR3 DNA reads TGCGCCAGCAGCCGATTTACAGGTTCTAATCAGCCCCAGCATTTT.

The table lists this clone with a few counts. The J gene is TRBJ1-6, the V gene TRBV7-2; TRBD1 aligns across 8 bases. The CDR3 has 15 amino acids. Germline V gene data show CDR1 as SGHTA and CDR2 as FQGNSA. The V gene end was trimmed by 4 bases and the J gene end by 6 bases; junction bases not matched to a gene: 5. As DNA, the CDR3 is TGTGCCAGCAGCTGGCAGGGGGCGCCTAATTCACCCCTCCACTTT. Its protein product is CASSWQGAPNSPLHF.

The chain uses TRBV7-8 and TRBJ1-3; no definite D call. The V end was cut by 3 bases, the J end by 1 base, with 13 bases between. Germline V lookup: CDR1 SGHVS, CDR2 FQNEAQ. There are 16 residues in the CDR3. In nucleotides, the CDR3 is TGTGCCAGCAGCTTTGGCAGAGGGTTTTCTGGAAACACCATATATTTT. This gives the protein CASSFGRGFSGNTIYF.

In this sample, this clone turned up once. The chain employs TRBV30 and TRBJ2-1; TRBD2 agrees at 12 bases. Germline V gene lookup returns CDR1 GTSNPN and CDR2 SVGIG (reference sequence). With 3 bases clipped from V and 9 bases from J, the junction kept 0 bases outside the gene matches. The CDR3 covers 12 residues. This chain's CDR3 is CAWRLAGGEQFF. The CDR3, as DNA: TGTGCCTGGAGACTAGCGGGAGGTGAGCAGTTCTTC.

The chain recombines TRBV5-1 with TRBJ1-6; 8 positions match TRBD1. The CDR3 is 16 amino acids. Germline assignment: CDR1 SGHRS and CDR2 YFSETQ. Germline trimming cut 4 bases from V and 6 bases from J; bases unmatched to any gene: 9. The CDR3 sequence is CASSQGQGMGNSPLHF. The CDR3 bases are TGCGCCAGCAGCCAAGGACAGGGCATGGGTAATTCACCCCTCCACTTT.

This clone was seen just once. The V call is TRBV3-1 (or the pseudogene TRBV3-2), the J call TRBJ2-1; D might be TRBD2 (6 bases). Trimming shortened V by 1 base and J by 8 bases, and 18 bases separated the two germline ends. The CDR3 totals 16 residues. CDR1 LGHDT and CDR2 YNNKEL come from the germline V gene (reference sequence). The CDR3 DNA is TGTGCCAGCAGCCAAGTTGAATCGGGAGCTGGAGATGAGCAGTTCTTC. It yields the protein CASSQVESGAGDEQFF.

This chain uses TRBV19 with TRBJ1-4, with D hard to call. The CDR3 loop spans 15 amino acids. CDR1 is LNHDA and CDR2 is SQIVND in the germline V gene (reference sequence). Trimming took off 5 bases at V and 6 bases at J, with 16 bases between the two ends. The CDR3 reads CASSPTREVDEKLFF. CDR3 sequence (DNA): TGTGCCAGTAGTCCGACGAGAGAGGTGGATGAAAAACTGTTTTTT.

The V gene is TRBV19, the J gene TRBJ2-1, with TRBD1 matching over 10 bases. Unmatched junction bases numbered 6, after V lost 6 bases and J lost 7 bases. Germline V lookup: CDR1 LNHDA, CDR2 SQIVND (reference sequence). CDR3 length equals 14 residues. In nucleotides, the CDR3 is TGTGCCAGTAGGCCGGGACAGGGGCTGAATGAGCAGTTCTTC. As protein: CASRPGQGLNEQFF. The full variable domain, rest sourced from reference TRBV19 and TRBJ2-1, is DGGITQSPKYLFRKEGQNVTLSCEQNLNHDAMYWYRQDPGQGLRLIYYSQIVNDFQKGDIAEGYSVSREKKESFPLTVTSAQKNPTAFYLCASRPGQGLNEQFFGPGTRLTVL.

The chain is built from TRBV10-1 and TRBJ2-5; 9 bases are a match to TRBD2. Per germline, CDR1 WNHNN and CDR2 SYGVQD (reference sequence). V trimming: 3 bases; J trimming: 7 bases; junction bases outside the gene matches: 9. CDR3 length: 15 residues. This chain's CDR3 is CASSEGSGSSGTQYF. CDR3 bases: TGCGCCAGCAGTGAAGGTAGCGGGAGCTCTGGGACCCAGTACTTC.

The table lists this clone with a count of one. This chain connects TRBV5-1 to TRBJ1-1, with 11 bases that match TRBD1. The CDR3 is made up of 16 amino acids. V was pared by 3 bases and J by 4 bases, with 8 bases of the junction left unmatched. The germline V gene has CDR1 SGHRS and CDR2 YFSETQ. The CDR3 spells CASSSGQGEKITEAFF. The CDR3 nucleotides are TGCGCCAGCAGCTCGGGACAGGGGGAAAAGATCACTGAAGCTTTCTTT. Variable domain in full (rest from reference TRBV5-1 and TRBJ1-1): KAGVTQTPRYLIKTRGQQVTLSCSPISGHRSVSWYQQTPGQGLQFLFEYFSETQRNKGNFPGRFSGRQFSNSRSEMNVSTLELGDSALYLCASSSGQGEKITEAFFGQGTRLTVV.

This clone appeared once. The chain couples TRBV6-5 to TRBJ1-1; D remains ambiguous. The CDR3 runs 13 residues. V was shortened by 6 bases and J by 1 base, with 9 bases between the two germline ends. Per germline, CDR1 MNHEY and CDR2 SVGAGI. Here the CDR3 reads CASRKQRNTEAFF. DNA for the CDR3: TGTGCCAGCAGGAAACAGAGGAACACTGAAGCTTTCTTT.

The table lists this clone with a few counts. The chain recombines TRBV18 with TRBJ2-7; TRBD2 agrees at 8 bases. Germline V gene lookup returns CDR1 KGHSH and CDR2 LQKENI. After removal of 2 bases from V and 4 bases from J, the junction contained 4 bases not matched to a gene. The length of the CDR3 is 14 residues. The CDR3 DNA reads TGTGCCAGCTCACCAGCGGGAGGTGCGTACGAGCAGTACTTC. Its protein is CASSPAGGAYEQYF.

This chain uses TRBV7-6 with TRBJ1-1; D is uncertain. Germline V gives CDR1 SGHVS, CDR2 FNYEAQ. The length of the CDR3 is 13 residues. V was trimmed by 6 bases and J by 3 bases, leaving 11 bases between them. The CDR3 DNA follows: TGTGCCAGCAGTGACGGTGCGGACACTGAAGCTTTCTTT. The encoded protein is CASSDGADTEAFF.

This sequence joins TRBV9 and TRBJ1-1; 7 bases align to TRBD1. Germline V gives CDR1 SGDLS, CDR2 YYNGEE. J lost 11 bases, V lost 3 bases, and 7 bases had no gene match. There are 12 residues in the CDR3. For the CDR3, the DNA is TGTGCCAGCAGCGGAAGACAGGGAGAGGCTTTCTTT. As protein: CASSGRQGEAFF.

The rearrangement uses TRBV11-2 and TRBJ1-1; D may be TRBD1 (5 bases). Germline V gene data show CDR1 as SGHAT and CDR2 as FQNNGV. The length of the CDR3 is 13 residues. V lost 1 base and J lost 8, with 11 bases in between. The CDR3 DNA reads as TGTGCCAGCAGCTTAGCAGGGCACGGAGAAGCTTTCTTT. Protein: CASSLAGHGEAFF.

In this sample, this clone turned up once. The rearrangement links TRBV7-5 to TRBJ2-7; the DNA was not used to check the table's D call, TRBD1. TRBV7-5 is flagged as a pseudogene. The CDR3 runs to 15 residues. The CDR3 sequence: CARSLGQGADHEQYF. The CDR3 DNA sequence: TGTGCCAGAAGCTTAGGGCAGGGGGCGGATCACGAGCAGTACTTC.

The chain is built from TRBV20-1 and TRBJ2-7; the D gene is possibly TRBD2 (6 bases). Germline V CDR1 and CDR2: DFQATT, SNEGSKA (reference sequence). Trimming removed 3 bases at V and 0 bases at J, with 12 bases between. The CDR3 is 14 amino acids. The CDR3 DNA is TGCAGTGCTAGTCACCCGGGAGACTCCTACGAGCAGTACTTC. It yields the protein CSASHPGDSYEQYF.

CDR3 DNA sequence: TGCAGTGCTAGTCAAGCGGGGAATGAGCAGTTCTTC. This gives the protein CSASQAGNEQFF. The chain joins TRBV20-1 to TRBJ2-1; TRBD2 agrees at 7 bases. With 3 bases clipped from V and 7 bases from J, the junction kept 3 bases outside the gene matches. The germline V gene has CDR1 DFQATT and CDR2 SNEGSKA (reference sequence). CDR3 length: 12 residues.

This sequence joins TRBV5-3 and TRBJ1-2; maybe TRBD1 (6 bases). TRBV5-3 counts as an open reading frame of uncertain function. Trimming removed 2 bases from V and 0 bases from J, with 8 bases in between. This CDR3 is built from 14 residues. The CDR3 is CARSFRQANYGYTF. The CDR3 DNA is TGTGCCAGAAGCTTTCGACAGGCTAACTATGGCTACACCTTC.

This chain links TRBV3-1 (or the pseudogene TRBV3-2) with TRBJ2-2; D is ambiguous. Per germline, CDR1 LGHDT and CDR2 YNNKEL (reference sequence). The CDR3 has 14 amino acids. V lost 5 bases, J lost 8 bases, and 15 bases lay in between. The CDR3 loop is CASSSLVVEGELFF. The CDR3 nucleotides are TGTGCCAGCAGCAGTCTTGTAGTTGAGGGGGAGCTGTTTTTT.

The V and J genes are TRBV18 and TRBJ1-4, with D perhaps matching TRBD1 (5 bases). V shed 10 bases and J shed 5 bases, with 17 bases lying between them. The CDR3 covers 14 residues. CDR1 is KGHSH, CDR2 LQKENI, per germline. CDR3 sequence (DNA): TGTGCCACCTCCAACAGGACGGCGAATGAAAAACTGTTTTTT. It specifies CATSNRTANEKLFF.

This chain joins TRBV24-1 and TRBJ2-3, with D perhaps TRBD1 (5 bases). The germline CDR1 and CDR2 sequences are KGHDR and SFDVKD. V shed 3 bases and J shed 6 bases, with 9 bases lying between them. This CDR3 region has 13 residues. The CDR3 nucleotides read TGTGCCACCAGTGATAGGGGCTGGGATACGCAGTATTTT. This codes for CATSDRGWDTQYF.

The CDR3 here is CAWLDKKGGYTF. The CDR3 region has the DNA TGTGCCTGGTTGGACAAGAAAGGTGGCTACACCTTC. This rearrangement joins TRBV30 to TRBJ1-2, with D maybe TRBD1 (5 bases). Germline CDR1 is GTSNPN and CDR2 is SVGIG (reference sequence). V was cut by 5 bases and J by 7 bases, with 14 bases left in between. This CDR3 spans 12 amino acids. The full variable domain, its missing parts supplied by reference TRBV30 and TRBJ1-2, is SQTIHQWPATLVQPVGSPLSLECTVEGTSNPNLYWYRQAAGRGLQLLFYSVGIGQISSEVPQNLSASRPQDRQFILSSKKLLLSDSGFYLCAWLDKKGGYTFGSGTRLTVV.

This rearrangement joins TRBV25-1 to TRBJ1-4, with D perhaps matching TRBD1 (6 bases). The length of the CDR3 is 18 residues. V was cut by 7 bases and J by 4 bases, with 25 bases left in between. CDR1 and CDR2 (germline): MGHDK, SYGVNS. The CDR3 reads CASTDVRQGSSVNEKLFF. Here the CDR3 DNA reads TGTGCCAGCACCGACGTTCGGCAGGGGTCTTCGGTTAATGAAAAACTGTTTTTT.